Listed here are 11 T cell receptor beta chains from one sample, sequenced in a study of T cell responses to AZD1222 COVID-19 vaccine. Measured with immunoSEQ multiplex PCR; TCRdb has only the in-frame clones, and not every one. This table holds 150,000 to 190,000 clones, 87% found once. The sequenced sample was peripheral blood, obtained 28 days after the second AZD1222 dose. The receptor source for this set is an adult who received the AZD1222 COVID-19 vaccine.

The chain has TRBV19 and TRBJ2-3; 8 bases match TRBD1. The junction had 2 bases not matched to a gene; V was cut back by 3 bases and J by 0 bases. This CDR3 spans 15 amino acids. Germline values: CDR1 LNHDA, CDR2 SQIVND (reference sequence). The CDR3 region is CASSIRTGSTDTQYF. DNA of the CDR3: TGTGCCAGTAGTATCCGGACAGGGAGCACAGATACGCAGTATTTT.

The rearrangement uses TRBV7-9 and TRBJ2-5; TRBD2 agrees at 12 bases. V was pared by 2 bases and J by 4 bases, with 11 bases of the junction left unmatched. The CDR3 is 18 amino acids. Germline lookup yields CDR1 SEHNR and CDR2 FQNEAQ (reference sequence). DNA of the CDR3: TGTGCCAGCAGCTTACGGGGGACACTAGCGGGAGGTGGAGAGACCCAGTACTTC. Its translation: CASSLRGTLAGGGETQYF.

V usage is TRBV28 and J usage is TRBJ2-3, with 11 bases lining up with TRBD1. The CDR3 runs to 15 residues. V lost 2 bases and J lost 7; bases outside the gene matches: 5. Germline V gene lookup returns CDR1 MDHEN and CDR2 SYDVKM. CDR3 in amino acids: CASSLRDRGVNTQYF. For the CDR3, the DNA is TGTGCCAGCAGTTTACGGGACAGGGGGGTCAATACGCAGTATTTT.

CDR3 sequence (DNA): TGCGCCAGCAGCCCTAGACCGGGACTGGAGGGAATCGAGCAGTACTTC. It encodes CASSPRPGLEGIEQYF. This sequence joins TRBV5-1 and TRBJ2-7; maybe TRBD2 (6 bases). Germline V gene data show CDR1 as SGHRS and CDR2 as YFSETQ. V lost 4 bases and J 6 bases, leaving 23 bases between the germline ends. The CDR3 length is 16 residues.

J is TRBJ2-2 and V is TRBV14; the D is unclear. Germline CDR1 reads SGHDN; CDR2 reads FVKESK. This CDR3 is built from 17 residues. V was cut by 0 bases and J by 0 bases, with 11 bases left in between. CDR3 coding DNA: TGTGCCAGCAGCCAAGAGCCGGTATACGCGAACACCGGGGAGCTGTTTTTT. Translated, it gives CASSQEPVYANTGELFF.

The chain is built from TRBV19 and TRBJ2-5; no firm D call. The CDR3 consists of 15 residues. V dropped 0 bases and J dropped 3 bases, with 11 bases sitting between them. Germline values: CDR1 LNHDA, CDR2 SQIVND (reference sequence). In nucleotides, the CDR3 is TGTGCCAGTAGTATAGATCGTGGCAGCAAAGAGACCCAGTACTTC. This sequence encodes CASSIDRGSKETQYF.

CDR3 loop: CASRIDRGNTGELFF. The CDR3 DNA follows: TGTGCCAGCAGAATAGACAGGGGGAACACCGGGGAGCTGTTTTTT. The chain couples TRBV6-6 to TRBJ2-2; TRBD1 matches 8 bases. The germline V gene encodes CDR1 MNHNY and CDR2 SVGAGI (reference sequence). The CDR3 sequence is 15 residues long. Trimming at V came to 6 bases and at J to 1 base, leaving 4 bases not matched to a gene.

This chain connects TRBV3-1 (or the pseudogene TRBV3-2) to TRBJ2-3; 10 nucleotides line up with TRBD2. The junction had 10 bases not matched to a gene; V was cut back by 1 base and J by 3 bases. The length of the CDR3 is 18 residues. The germline V gene encodes CDR1 LGHDT and CDR2 YNNKEL (reference sequence). The CDR3 DNA follows: TGTGCCAGCAGCCAAGTAGAAAGCGGGAGGGCCGAGACAGATACGCAGTATTTT. Protein sequence: CASSQVESGRAETDTQYF.

This clone was counted a few times. V is TRBV11-2 and J is TRBJ2-3; 12 nucleotides match TRBD2. CDR1 and CDR2 from the germline V gene are SGHAT and FQNNGV. V lost 3 bases, J lost 3 bases, and 4 bases stayed unmatched. The CDR3 loop spans 16 amino acids. The CDR3 loop is CASSFLAGGGTDTQYF. The CDR3 bases are TGTGCCAGCAGCTTCCTAGCGGGAGGGGGGACAGATACGCAGTATTTT.

The chain uses TRBV5-1 and TRBJ2-1, with D unclear. This CDR3 has 13 residues. Germline CDR1 is SGHRS and CDR2 is YFSETQ. With 7 bases removed from V and 1 base from J, the gap between germline ends came to 9 bases. CDR3 bases: TGCGCCAGCCACATGGGATCCTACAATGAGCAGTTCTTC. Amino acid sequence: CASHMGSYNEQFF.

The chain carries TRBV18 and TRBJ2-5; D unresolved. V lost 3 bases and J 1 base, leaving 9 bases between the germline ends. CDR1 and CDR2 from the germline V gene are KGHSH and LQKENI. The CDR3 sequence is 14 residues long. The CDR3 sequence is CASSPPTLQETQYF. The CDR3 DNA reads as TGTGCCAGCTCACCTCCAACCCTCCAAGAGACCCAGTACTTC. The variable domain in full, with the rest retrieved from reference TRBV18 and TRBJ2-5, is NAGVMQNPRHLVRRRGQEARLRCSPMKGHSHVYWYRQLPEEGLKFMVYLQKENIIDESGMPKERFSAEFPKEGPSILRIQQVVRGDSAAYFCASSPPTLQETQYFGPGTRLLVL.